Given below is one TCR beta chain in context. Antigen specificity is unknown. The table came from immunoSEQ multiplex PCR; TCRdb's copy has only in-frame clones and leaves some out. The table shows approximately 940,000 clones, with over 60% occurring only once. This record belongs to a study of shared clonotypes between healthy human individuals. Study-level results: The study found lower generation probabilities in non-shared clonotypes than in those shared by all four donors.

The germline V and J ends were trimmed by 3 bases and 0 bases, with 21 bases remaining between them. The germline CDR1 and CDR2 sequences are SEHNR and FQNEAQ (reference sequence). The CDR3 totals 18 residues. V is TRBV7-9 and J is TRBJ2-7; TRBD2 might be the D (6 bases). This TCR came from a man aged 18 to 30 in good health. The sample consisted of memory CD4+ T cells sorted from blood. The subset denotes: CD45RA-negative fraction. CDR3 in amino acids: CASSFRTSGTVSSYEQYF. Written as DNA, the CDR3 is TGTGCCAGCAGCTTTAGGACGTCCGGGACTGTGAGCTCCTACGAGCAGTACTTC.